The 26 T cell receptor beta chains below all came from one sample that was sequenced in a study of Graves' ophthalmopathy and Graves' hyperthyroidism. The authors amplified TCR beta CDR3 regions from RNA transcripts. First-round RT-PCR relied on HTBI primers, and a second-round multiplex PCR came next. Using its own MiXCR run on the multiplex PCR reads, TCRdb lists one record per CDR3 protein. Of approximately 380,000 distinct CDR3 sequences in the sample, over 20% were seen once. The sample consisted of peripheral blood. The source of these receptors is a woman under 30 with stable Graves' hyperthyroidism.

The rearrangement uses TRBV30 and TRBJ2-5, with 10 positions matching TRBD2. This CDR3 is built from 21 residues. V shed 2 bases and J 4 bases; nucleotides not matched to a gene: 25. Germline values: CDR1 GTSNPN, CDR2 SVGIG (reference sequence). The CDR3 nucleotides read TGTGCCTGGAGTCCTATCTCACTAGCGGGAAAGACCGGGTCGTTCCCAGAGACCCAGTACTTC. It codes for CAWSPISLAGKTGSFPETQYF.

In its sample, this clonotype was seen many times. The CDR3 here is CSARDGLRSASYEQYF. The CDR3 nucleotides read TGCAGTGCTAGAGATGGACTGCGATCGGCGTCTTACGAGCAGTACTTC. The chain uses TRBV20-1 and TRBJ2-7, with D maybe TRBD2 (5 bases). CDR1 is DFQATT and CDR2 is SNEGSKA in the germline V gene (reference sequence). This CDR3 is built from 16 residues. V was shortened by 0 bases and J by 4 bases, with 19 bases between the two germline ends.

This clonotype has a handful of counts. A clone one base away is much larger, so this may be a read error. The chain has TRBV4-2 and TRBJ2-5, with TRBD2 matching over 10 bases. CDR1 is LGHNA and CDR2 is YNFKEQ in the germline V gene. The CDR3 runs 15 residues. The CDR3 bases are TGTGCCAGCAGCCCCACTAGCGGGAAAGTAGAGACCAAGTACTTC. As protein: CASSPTSGKVETKYF.

The CDR3: CASSLVRAAGELFF. CDR3 in DNA: TGTGCCAGCAGTTTAGTTAGGGCCGCCGGGGAGCTGTTTTTT. The V gene is TRBV12-3 or TRBV12-4, the J gene TRBJ2-2, with D uncertain. V dropped 1 base and J dropped 6 bases, with 9 bases sitting between them. This CDR3 spans 14 amino acids.

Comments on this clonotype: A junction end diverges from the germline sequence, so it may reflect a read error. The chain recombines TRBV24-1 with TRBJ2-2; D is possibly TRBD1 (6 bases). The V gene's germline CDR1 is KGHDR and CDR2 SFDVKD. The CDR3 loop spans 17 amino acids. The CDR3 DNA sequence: TGTGCTACCAGTGGAGCGGCAGGGACAACGAACACCGGGGAGCTGTTTTTT. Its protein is CATSGAAGTTNTGELFF.

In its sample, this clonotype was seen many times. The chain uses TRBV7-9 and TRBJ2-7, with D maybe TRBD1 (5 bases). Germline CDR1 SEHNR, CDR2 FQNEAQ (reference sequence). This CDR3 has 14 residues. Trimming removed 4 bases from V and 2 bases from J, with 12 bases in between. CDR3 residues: CASSSGDSPYEQYF. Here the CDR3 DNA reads TGTGCCAGCAGCTCAGGTGACAGCCCCTACGAGCAGTACTTC.

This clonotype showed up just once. CDR3 bases: TGTGCCAGCAGTTTTGGGACTAGCGGGAGGCCTATCCAAGAGACCCAGTACTTC. Its translation: CASSFGTSGRPIQETQYF. The chain combines TRBV12-3 or TRBV12-4 with TRBJ2-5; TRBD2 agrees at 15 bases. The V segment lost 3 bases and the J segment 1 base; nucleotides outside the gene matches: 6. The length of the CDR3 is 18 residues.

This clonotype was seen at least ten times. The CDR3 nucleotides are TGCGCCAGCAGCCAGGGTCAGGGGCGGAACTACGAGCAGTACTTC. Translation gives CASSQGQGRNYEQYF. The rearrangement links TRBV4-3 to TRBJ2-7; D perhaps matches TRBD1 (6 bases). The CDR3 extends over 15 amino acids. Germline V lookup: CDR1 LGHNA, CDR2 YSLEER. V was clipped by 3 bases and J by 3 bases, with 15 bases between them.

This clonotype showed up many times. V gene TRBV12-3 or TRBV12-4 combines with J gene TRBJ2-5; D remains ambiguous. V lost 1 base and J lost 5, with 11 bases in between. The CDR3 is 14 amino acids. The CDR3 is CASSLGLKYETQYF. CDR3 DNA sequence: TGTGCCAGCAGTTTAGGCCTGAAGTATGAGACCCAGTACTTC.

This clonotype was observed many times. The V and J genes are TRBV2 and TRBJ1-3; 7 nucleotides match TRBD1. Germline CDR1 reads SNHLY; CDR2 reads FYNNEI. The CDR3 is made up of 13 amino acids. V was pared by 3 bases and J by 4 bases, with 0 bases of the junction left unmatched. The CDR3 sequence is CASSEDRGNTIYF. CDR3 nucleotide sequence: TGTGCCAGCAGTGAGGACAGGGGAAACACCATATATTTT.

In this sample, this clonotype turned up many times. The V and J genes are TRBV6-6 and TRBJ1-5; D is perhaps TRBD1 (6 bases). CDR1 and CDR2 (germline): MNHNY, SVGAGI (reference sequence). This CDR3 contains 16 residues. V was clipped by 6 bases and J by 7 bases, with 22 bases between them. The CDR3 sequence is CASRGTGTRRGQPQHF. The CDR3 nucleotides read TGTGCCAGCAGGGGAACCGGGACAAGAAGGGGACAGCCCCAGCATTTT.

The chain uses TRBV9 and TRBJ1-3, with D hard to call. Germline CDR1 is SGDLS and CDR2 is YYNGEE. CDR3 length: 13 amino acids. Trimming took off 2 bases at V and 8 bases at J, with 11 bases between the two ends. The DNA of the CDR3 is TGTGCCAGCAGCGTGCCGTCGTCGGACACCATATATTTT. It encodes CASSVPSSDTIYF.

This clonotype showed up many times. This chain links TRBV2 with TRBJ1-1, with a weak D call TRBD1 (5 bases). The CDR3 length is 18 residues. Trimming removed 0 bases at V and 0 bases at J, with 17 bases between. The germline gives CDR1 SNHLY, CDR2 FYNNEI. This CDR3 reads CASSEARDLAVVNTEAFF. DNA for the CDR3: TGTGCCAGCAGTGAAGCCAGGGACCTCGCTGTGGTGAACACTGAAGCTTTCTTT.

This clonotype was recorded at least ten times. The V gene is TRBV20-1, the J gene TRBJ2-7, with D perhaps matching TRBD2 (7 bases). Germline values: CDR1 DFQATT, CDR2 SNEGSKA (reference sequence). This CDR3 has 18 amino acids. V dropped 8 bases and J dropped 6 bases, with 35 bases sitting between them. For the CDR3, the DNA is TGCAGTCTTGGAACGGGGCGGGAGAGCGGTTTGGGGGGCGGCGAGCAGTACTTC. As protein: CSLGTGRESGLGGGEQYF.

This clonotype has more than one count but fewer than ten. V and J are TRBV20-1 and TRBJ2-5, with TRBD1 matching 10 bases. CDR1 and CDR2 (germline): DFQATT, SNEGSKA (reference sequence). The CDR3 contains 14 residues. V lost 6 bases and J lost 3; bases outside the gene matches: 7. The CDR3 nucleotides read TGCAGTGCCAGACAGGGGGCCCCAAAAGAGACCCAGTACTTC. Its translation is CSARQGAPKETQYF.

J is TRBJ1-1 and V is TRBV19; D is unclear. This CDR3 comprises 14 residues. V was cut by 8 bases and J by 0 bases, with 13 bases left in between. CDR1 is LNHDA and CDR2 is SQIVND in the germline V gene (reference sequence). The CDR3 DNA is TGTGCCAGTGCCAGTCAAGGTGTGAACACTGAAGCTTTCTTT. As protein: CASASQGVNTEAFF.

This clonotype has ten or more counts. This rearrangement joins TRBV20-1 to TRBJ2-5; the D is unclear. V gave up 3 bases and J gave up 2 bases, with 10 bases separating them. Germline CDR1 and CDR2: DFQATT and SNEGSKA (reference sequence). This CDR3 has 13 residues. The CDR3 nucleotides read TGCAGTGCTAGTTCGTCCGGTCAAGAGACCCAGTACTTC. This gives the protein CSASSSGQETQYF.

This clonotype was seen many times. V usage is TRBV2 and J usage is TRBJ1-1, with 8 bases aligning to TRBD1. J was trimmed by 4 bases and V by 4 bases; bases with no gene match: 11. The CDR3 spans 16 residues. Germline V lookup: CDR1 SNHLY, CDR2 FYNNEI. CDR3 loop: CASSAGRQGRFTEAFF. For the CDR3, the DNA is TGTGCCAGCAGTGCCGGTCGACAGGGGCGATTCACTGAAGCTTTCTTT.

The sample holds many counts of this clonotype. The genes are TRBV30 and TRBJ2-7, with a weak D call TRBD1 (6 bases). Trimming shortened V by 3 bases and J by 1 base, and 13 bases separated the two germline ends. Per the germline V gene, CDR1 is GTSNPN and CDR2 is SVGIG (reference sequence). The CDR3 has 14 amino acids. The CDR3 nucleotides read TGTGCCTGGAGCCAGCAGGGGTGGTCCTACGAGCAGTACTTC. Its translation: CAWSQQGWSYEQYF.

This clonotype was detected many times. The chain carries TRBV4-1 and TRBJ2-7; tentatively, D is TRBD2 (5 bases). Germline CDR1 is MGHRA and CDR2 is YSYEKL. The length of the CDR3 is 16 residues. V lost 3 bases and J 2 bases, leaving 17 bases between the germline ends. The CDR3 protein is CASSQTTRTVTYEQYF. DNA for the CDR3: TGCGCCAGCAGCCAGACCACCAGGACTGTGACCTACGAGCAGTACTTC.

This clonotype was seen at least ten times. The CDR3 nucleotides are TGTGCCAGCAGTGAAGTGGGGGGGGCGAATCAGCCCCAGCATTTT. Translated, it gives CASSEVGGANQPQHF. V and J are TRBV6-1 and TRBJ1-5; possibly TRBD1 for D (6 bases). CDR3 size: 15 residues. Germline CDR1 MNHNS, CDR2 SASEGT. The V end lost 1 base, the J end lost 4 bases, and 11 bases lay between the germline ends.

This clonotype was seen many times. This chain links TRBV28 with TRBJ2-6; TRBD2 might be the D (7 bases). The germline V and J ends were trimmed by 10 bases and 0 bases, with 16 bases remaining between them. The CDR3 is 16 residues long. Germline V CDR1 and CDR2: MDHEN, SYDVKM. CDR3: CAIEGGGSSGANVLTF. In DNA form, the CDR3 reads TGTGCCATAGAGGGGGGAGGGAGCTCTGGGGCCAACGTCCTGACTTTC.

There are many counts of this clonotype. CDR3 sequence reads: CASSRRELFF. DNA for the CDR3: TGTGCCAGCAGCCGTAGGGAGCTGTTTTTT. The gene calls are TRBV12-3 or TRBV12-4 and TRBJ2-2; no clear D gene. The CDR3 extends over 10 amino acids. Deletions cut 6 bases from V and 9 bases from J, with 5 bases between.

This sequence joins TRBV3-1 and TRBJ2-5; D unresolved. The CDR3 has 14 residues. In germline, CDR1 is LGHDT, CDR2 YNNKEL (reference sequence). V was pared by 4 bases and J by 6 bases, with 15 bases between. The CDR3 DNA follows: TGTGCCAGCAGCCCCGGCTATAGTTCGCAGACCCAGTACTTC. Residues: CASSPGYSSQTQYF.

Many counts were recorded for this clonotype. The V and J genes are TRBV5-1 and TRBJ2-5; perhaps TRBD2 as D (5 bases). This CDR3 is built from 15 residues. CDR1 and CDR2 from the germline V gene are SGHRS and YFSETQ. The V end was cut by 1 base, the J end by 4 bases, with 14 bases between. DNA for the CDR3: TGCGCCAGCAGCTTGACTAGGGCCCATGCAGAGACCCAGTACTTC. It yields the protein CASSLTRAHAETQYF.

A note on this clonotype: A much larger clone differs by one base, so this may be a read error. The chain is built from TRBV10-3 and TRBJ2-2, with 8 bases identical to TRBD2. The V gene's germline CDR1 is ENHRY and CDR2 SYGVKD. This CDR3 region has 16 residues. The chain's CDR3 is CASSESTGRAVGELFF. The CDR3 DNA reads TGTGCCAGCAGTGAGTCGACCGGGAGGGCCGTCGGGGAGCTGTTTTTT.